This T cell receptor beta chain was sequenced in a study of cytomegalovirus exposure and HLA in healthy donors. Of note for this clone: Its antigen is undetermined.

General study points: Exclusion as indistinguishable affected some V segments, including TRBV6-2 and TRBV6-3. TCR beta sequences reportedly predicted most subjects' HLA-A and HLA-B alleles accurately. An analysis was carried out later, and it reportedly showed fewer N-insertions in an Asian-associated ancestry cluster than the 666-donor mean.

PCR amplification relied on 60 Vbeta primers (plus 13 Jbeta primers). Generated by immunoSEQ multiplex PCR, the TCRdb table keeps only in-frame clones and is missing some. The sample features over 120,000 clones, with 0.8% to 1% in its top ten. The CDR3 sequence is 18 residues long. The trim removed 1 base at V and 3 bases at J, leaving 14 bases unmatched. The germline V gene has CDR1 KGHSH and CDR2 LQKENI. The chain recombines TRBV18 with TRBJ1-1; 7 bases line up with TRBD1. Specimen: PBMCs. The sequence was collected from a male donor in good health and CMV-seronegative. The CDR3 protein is CASSPRYHDRVTDTEAFF. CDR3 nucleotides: TGTGCCAGCTCACCACGTTATCACGACAGGGTTACTGACACTGAAGCTTTCTTT. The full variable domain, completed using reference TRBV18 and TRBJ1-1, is NAGVMQNPRHLVRRRGQEARLRCSPMKGHSHVYWYRQLPEEGLKFMVYLQKENIIDESGMPKERFSAEFPKEGPSILRIQQVVRGDSAAYFCASSPRYHDRVTDTEAFFGQGTRLTVV.